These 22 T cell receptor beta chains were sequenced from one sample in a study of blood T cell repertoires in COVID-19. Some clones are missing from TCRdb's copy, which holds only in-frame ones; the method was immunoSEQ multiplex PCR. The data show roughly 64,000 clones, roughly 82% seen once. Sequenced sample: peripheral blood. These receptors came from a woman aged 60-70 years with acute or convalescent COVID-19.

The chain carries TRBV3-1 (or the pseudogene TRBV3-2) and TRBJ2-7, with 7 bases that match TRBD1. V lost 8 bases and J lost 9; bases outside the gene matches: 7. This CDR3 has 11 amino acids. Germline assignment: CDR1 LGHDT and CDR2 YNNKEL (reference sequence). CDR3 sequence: CASAQQGPQYF. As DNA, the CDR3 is TGTGCCAGCGCTCAACAGGGGCCGCAGTACTTC.

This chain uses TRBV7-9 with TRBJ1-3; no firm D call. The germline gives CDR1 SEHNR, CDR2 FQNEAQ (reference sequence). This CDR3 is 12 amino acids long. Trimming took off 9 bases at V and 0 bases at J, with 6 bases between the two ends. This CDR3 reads CARADSGNTIYF. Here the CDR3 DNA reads TGTGCCAGGGCCGACTCTGGAAACACCATATATTTT. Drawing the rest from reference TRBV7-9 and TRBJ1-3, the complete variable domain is DTGVSQNPRHKITKRGQNVTFRCDPISEHNRLYWYRQTLGQGPEFLTYFQNEAQLEKSRLLSDRFSAERPKGSFSTLEIQRTEQGDSAMYLCARADSGNTIYFGEGSWLTVV.

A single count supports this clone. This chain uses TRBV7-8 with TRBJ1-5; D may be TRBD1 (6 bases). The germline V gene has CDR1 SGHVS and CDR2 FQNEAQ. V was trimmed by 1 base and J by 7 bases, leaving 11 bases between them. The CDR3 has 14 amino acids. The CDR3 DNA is TGTGCCAGCAGCTTAGACAGGGAGGGCCAGCCCCAGCATTTT. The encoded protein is CASSLDREGQPQHF.

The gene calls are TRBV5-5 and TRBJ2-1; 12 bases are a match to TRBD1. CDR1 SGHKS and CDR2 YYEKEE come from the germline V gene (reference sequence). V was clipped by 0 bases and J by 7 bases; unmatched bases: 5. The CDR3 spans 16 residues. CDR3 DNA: TGTGCCAGCAGCTTGGCAGGGACAGGGGGCTGGAATGAGCAGTTCTTC. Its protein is CASSLAGTGGWNEQFF.

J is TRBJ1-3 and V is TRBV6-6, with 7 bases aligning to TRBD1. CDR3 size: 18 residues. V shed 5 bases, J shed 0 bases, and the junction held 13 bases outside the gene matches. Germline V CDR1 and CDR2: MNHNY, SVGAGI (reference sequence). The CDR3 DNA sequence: TGTGCCAGCAGTCCTCAAGGGACAGACATCCTCTCTGGAAACACCATATATTTT. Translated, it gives CASSPQGTDILSGNTIYF.

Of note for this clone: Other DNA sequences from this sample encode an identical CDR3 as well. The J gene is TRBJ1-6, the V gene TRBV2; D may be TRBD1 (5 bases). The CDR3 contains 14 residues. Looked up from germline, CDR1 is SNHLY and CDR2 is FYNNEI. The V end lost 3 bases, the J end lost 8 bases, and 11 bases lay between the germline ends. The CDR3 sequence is CASSEGRRDSPLHF. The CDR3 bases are TGTGCCAGCAGTGAGGGGCGGAGGGATTCACCCCTCCACTTT.

CDR3 sequence reads: CASSHPGGGVNTEAFF. The CDR3 DNA is TGTGCCAGCAGCCACCCTGGGGGAGGGGTGAACACTGAAGCTTTCTTT. This chain joins TRBV9 and TRBJ1-1, with D possibly being TRBD1 (5 bases). The CDR3 covers 16 residues. Between the trimmed V and J ends, which lost 4 bases and 0 bases, there was a span of 16 bases. In germline, CDR1 is SGDLS, CDR2 YYNGEE.

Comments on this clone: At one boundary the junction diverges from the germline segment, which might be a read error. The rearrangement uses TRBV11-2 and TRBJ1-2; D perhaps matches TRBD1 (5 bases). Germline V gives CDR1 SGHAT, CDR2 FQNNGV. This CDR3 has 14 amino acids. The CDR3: CASSLDGGDYGYTF. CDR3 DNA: TGTGCCAGCAGCCTAGACGGGGGTGACTATGGCTACACCTTC.

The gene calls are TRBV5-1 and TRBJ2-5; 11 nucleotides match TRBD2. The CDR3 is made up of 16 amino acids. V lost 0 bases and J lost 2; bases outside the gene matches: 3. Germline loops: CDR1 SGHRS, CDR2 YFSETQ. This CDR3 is CASSLGASGGQETQYF. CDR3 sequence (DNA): TGCGCCAGCAGCTTGGGTGCTAGCGGGGGGCAAGAGACCCAGTACTTC.

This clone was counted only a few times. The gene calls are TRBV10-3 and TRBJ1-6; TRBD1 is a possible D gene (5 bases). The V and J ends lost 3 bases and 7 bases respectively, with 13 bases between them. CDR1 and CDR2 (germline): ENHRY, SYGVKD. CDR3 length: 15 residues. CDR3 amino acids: CAISEQDGGNSPLHF. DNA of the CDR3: TGTGCCATCAGTGAACAGGACGGGGGAAATTCACCCCTCCACTTT.

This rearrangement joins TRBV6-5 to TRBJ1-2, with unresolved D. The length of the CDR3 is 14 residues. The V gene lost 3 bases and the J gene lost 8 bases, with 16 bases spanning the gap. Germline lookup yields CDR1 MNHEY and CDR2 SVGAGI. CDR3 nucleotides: TGTGCCAGCAGTTATTATGCGGGAGTTTACGGCTACACCTTC. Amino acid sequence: CASSYYAGVYGYTF.

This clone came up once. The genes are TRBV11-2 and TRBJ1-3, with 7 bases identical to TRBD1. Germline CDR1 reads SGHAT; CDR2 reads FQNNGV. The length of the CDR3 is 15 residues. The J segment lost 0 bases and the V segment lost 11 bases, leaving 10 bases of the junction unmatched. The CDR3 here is CAGYTGALSGNTIYF. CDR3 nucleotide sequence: TGTGCCGGGTATACAGGGGCTCTCTCTGGAAACACCATATATTTT.

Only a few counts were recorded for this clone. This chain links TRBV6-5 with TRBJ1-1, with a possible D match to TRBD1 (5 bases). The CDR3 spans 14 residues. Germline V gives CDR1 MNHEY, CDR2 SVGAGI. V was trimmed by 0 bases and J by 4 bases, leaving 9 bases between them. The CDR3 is CASSYSQGITEAFF. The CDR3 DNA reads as TGTGCCAGCAGTTACTCGCAGGGAATCACTGAAGCTTTCTTT.

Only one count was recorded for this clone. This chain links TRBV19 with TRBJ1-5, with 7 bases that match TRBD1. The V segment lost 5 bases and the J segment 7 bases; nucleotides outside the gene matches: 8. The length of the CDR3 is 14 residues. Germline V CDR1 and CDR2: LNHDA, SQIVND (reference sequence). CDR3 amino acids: CASSSDRVRQPQHF. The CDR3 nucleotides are TGTGCCAGTAGTTCCGACAGGGTTCGGCAGCCCCAGCATTTT. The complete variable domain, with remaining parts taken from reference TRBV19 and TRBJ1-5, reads DGGITQSPKYLFRKEGQNVTLSCEQNLNHDAMYWYRQDPGQGLRLIYYSQIVNDFQKGDIAEGYSVSREKKESFPLTVTSAQKNPTAFYLCASSSDRVRQPQHFGDGTRLSIL.

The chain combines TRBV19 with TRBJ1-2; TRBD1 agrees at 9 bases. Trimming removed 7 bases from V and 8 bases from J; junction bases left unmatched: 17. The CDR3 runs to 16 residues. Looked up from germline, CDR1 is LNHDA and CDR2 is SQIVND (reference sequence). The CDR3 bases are TGTGCCAGTAAGCCTCGCCCTGGACAGGGGTCTTACGGCTACACCTTC. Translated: CASKPRPGQGSYGYTF.

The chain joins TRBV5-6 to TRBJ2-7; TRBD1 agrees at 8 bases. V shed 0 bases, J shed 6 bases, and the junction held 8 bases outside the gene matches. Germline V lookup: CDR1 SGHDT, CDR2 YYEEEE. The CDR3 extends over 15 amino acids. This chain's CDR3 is CASSLVAGGVGEQYF. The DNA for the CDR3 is TGTGCCAGCAGCTTGGTAGCAGGGGGCGTTGGCGAGCAGTACTTC. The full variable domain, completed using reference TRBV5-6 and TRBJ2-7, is DAGVTQSPTHLIKTRGQQVTLRCSPKSGHDTVSWYQQALGQGPQFIFQYYEEEERQRGNFPDRFSGHQFPNYSSELNVNALLLGDSALYLCASSLVAGGVGEQYFGPGTRLTVT.

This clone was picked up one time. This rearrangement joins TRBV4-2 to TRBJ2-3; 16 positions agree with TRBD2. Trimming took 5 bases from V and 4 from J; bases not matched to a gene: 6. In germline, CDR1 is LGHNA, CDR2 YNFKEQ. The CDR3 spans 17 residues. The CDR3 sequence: CASSIGTSGGAADTQYF. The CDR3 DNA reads TGTGCCAGCAGCATAGGGACTAGCGGGGGGGCCGCAGATACGCAGTATTTT.

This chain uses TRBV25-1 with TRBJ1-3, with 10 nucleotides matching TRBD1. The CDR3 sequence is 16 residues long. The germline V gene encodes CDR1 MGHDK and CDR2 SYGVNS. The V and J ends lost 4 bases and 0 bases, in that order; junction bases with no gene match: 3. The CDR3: CASSGGQGHSGNTIYF. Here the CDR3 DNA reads TGTGCCAGCAGTGGGGGACAGGGGCACTCTGGAAACACCATATATTTT.

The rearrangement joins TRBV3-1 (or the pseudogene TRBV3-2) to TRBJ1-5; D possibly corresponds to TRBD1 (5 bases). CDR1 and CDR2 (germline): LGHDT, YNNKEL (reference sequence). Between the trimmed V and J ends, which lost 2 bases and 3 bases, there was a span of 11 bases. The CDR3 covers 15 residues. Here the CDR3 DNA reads TGTGCCAGCAGCCAACAGGCAGGGCACAATCAGCCCCAGCATTTT. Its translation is CASSQQAGHNQPQHF.

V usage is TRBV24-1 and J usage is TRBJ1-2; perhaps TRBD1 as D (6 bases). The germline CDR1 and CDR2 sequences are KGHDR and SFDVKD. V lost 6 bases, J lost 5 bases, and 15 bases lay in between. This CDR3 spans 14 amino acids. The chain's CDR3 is CATSPPDRIYGYTF. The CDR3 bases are TGTGCCACCAGTCCTCCCGACAGGATATATGGCTACACCTTC.

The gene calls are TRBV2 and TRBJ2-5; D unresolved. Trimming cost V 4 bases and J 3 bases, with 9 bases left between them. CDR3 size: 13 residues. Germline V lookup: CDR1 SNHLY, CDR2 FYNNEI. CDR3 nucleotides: TGTGCCAGCAGTGTTGAACAGAAAGAGACCCAGTACTTC. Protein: CASSVEQKETQYF.

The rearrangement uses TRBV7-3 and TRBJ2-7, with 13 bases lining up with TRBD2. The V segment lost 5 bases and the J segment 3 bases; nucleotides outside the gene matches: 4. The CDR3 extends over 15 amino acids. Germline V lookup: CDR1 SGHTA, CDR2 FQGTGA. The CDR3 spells CASSPGLAGDYEQYF. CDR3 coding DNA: TGTGCCAGCAGCCCCGGACTAGCGGGGGACTACGAGCAGTACTTC.